The clone carrying this T cell receptor beta chain was observed a single time. The CDR3 sequence is 14 residues long. With 4 bases removed from V and 3 bases from J, the gap between germline ends came to 12 bases. Germline V lookup: CDR1 MNHNS, CDR2 SASEGT. Cells were sorted from thawed PBMC rested overnight and stained with GMM-loaded CD1B tetramer, viability dye and anti-CD3. The lipid loaded on the CD1B tetramers was C32 glucose monomycolate from Rhodococcus equi. PBMC for tetramer sorting were first depleted of CD14-expressing monocytes. From each donor, roughly 100,000 tetramer-negative cells were sorted. The data were obtained in a study of T cells in tuberculosis. Study summary: Sequenced TCRs come from CD1B-GMM tetramer-binding T cells.

Repertoires were generated with immunoSEQ multiplex PCR, while TCRdb's copy carries only in-frame clones and drops some. The repertoire includes 85,000 to 100,000 clones, roughly 93% of them detected once, and over 1.5% sits in the top ten. Overall study findings and caveats: Low-affinity CD1B-GMM tetramer-binding T cells may have been missed.

The source is an adult woman with latent tuberculosis. Sequenced: CD1b-GMM tetramer-negative cells sorted from PBMCs. V and J are TRBV6-1 and TRBJ1-2, with D tentatively TRBD1 (5 bases). CDR3 sequence reads: CASSVERTHYGYTF. In DNA, the CDR3 is TGTGCCAGCAGTGTGGAACGGACACACTATGGCTACACCTTC.